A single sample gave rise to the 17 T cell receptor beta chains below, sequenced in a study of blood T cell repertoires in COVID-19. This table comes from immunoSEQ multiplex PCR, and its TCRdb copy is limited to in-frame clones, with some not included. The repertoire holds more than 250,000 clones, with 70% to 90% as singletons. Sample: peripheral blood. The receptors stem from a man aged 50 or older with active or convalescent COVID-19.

The CDR3 reads CASRSATGTGLRGQYF. CDR3 nucleotides: TGTGCCAGCAGATCCGCCACCGGGACAGGCCTCAGGGGGCAGTACTTC. The chain combines TRBV28 with TRBJ2-7; 8 bases agree with TRBD1. Germline V gene data show CDR1 as MDHEN and CDR2 as SYDVKM. V shed 6 bases and J 9 bases; nucleotides not matched to a gene: 19. The CDR3 sequence is 16 residues long.

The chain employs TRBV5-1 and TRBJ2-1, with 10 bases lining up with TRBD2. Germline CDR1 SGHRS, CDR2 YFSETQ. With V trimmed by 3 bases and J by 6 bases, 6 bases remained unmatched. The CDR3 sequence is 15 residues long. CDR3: CASSSSGTSVNEQFF. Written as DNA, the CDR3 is TGCGCCAGCAGCTCATCCGGGACTAGCGTCAATGAGCAGTTCTTC.

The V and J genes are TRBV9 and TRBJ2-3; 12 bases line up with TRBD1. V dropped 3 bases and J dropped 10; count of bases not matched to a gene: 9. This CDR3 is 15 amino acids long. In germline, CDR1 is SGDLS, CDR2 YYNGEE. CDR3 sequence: CASSATGTGGKAQYF. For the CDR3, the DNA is TGTGCCAGCAGCGCAACCGGGACAGGGGGCAAAGCGCAGTATTTT.

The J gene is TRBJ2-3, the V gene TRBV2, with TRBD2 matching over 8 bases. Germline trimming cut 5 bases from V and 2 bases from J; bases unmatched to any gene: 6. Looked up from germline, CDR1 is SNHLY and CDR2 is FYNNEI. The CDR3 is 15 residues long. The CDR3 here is CASSRNGRDTDTQYF. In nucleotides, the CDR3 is TGTGCCAGCAGTCGGAACGGGAGGGACACAGATACGCAGTATTTT.

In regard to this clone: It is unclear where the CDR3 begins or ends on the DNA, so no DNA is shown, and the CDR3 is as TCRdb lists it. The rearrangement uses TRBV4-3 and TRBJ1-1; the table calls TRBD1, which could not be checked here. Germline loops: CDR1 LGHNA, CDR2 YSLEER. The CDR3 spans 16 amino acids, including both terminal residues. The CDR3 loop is CASSQVGQGASKSTFF.

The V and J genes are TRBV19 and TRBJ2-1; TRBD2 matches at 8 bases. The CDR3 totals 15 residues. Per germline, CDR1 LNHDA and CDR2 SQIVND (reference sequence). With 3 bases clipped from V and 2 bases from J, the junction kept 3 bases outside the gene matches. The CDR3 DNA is TGTGCCAGTAGTATCGACGGGAGGGCCTACAATGAGCAGTTCTTC. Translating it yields CASSIDGRAYNEQFF. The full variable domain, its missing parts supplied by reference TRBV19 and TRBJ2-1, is DGGITQSPKYLFRKEGQNVTLSCEQNLNHDAMYWYRQDPGQGLRLIYYSQIVNDFQKGDIAEGYSVSREKKESFPLTVTSAQKNPTAFYLCASSIDGRAYNEQFFGPGTRLTVL.

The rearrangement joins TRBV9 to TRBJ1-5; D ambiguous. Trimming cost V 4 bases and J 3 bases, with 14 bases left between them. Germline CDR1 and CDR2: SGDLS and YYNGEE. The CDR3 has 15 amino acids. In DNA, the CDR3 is TGTGCCAGCAGCCCCTCCGGGGTAGCCAATCAGCCCCAGCATTTT. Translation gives CASSPSGVANQPQHF.

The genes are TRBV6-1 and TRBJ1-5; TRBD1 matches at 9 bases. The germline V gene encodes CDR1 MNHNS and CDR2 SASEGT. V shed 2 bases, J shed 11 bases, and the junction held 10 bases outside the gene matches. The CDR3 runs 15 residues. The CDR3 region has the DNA TGTGCCAGCAGTGAAACCTGGACAGGGGATTCAGCCCAGCATTTT. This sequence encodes CASSETWTGDSAQHF.

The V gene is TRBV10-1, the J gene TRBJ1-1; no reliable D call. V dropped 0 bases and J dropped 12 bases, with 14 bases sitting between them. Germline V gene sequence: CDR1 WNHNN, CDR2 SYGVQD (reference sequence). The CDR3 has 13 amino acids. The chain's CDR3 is CASSESLTRPTFF. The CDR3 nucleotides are TGCGCCAGCAGTGAGTCCTTGACAAGGCCGACTTTCTTT.

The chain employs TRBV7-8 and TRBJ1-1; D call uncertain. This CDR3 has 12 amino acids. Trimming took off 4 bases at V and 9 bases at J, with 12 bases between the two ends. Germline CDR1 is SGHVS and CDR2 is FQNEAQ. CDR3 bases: TGTGCCAGCAGCTCTTCGGCGGCTAAAGCTTTCTTT. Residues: CASSSSAAKAFF.

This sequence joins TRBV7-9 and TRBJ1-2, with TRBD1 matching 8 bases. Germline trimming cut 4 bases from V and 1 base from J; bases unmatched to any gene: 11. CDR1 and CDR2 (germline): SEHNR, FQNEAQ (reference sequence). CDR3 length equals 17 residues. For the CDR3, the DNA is TGTGCCAGCAGCTGGTGGACAGGGAACGACCTTAACTATGGCTACACCTTC. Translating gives CASSWWTGNDLNYGYTF.

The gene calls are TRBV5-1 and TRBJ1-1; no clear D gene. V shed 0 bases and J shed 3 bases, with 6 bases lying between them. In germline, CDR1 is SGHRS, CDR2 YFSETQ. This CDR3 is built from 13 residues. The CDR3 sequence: CASSLAPDTEAFF. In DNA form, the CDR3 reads TGCGCCAGCAGCTTGGCCCCGGACACTGAAGCTTTCTTT. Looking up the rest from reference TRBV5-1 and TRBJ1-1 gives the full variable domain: KAGVTQTPRYLIKTRGQQVTLSCSPISGHRSVSWYQQTPGQGLQFLFEYFSETQRNKGNFPGRFSGRQFSNSRSEMNVSTLELGDSALYLCASSLAPDTEAFFGQGTRLTVV.

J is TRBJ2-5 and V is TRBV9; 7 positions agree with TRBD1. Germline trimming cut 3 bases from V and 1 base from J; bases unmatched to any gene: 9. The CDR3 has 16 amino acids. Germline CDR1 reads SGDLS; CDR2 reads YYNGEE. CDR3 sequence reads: CASSEGTVYGQETQYF. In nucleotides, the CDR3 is TGTGCCAGCAGCGAGGGGACAGTTTACGGCCAAGAGACCCAGTACTTC. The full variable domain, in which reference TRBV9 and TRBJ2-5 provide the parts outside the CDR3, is DSGVTQTPKHLITATGQRVTLRCSPRSGDLSVYWYQQSLDQGLQFLIQYYNGEERAKGNILERFSAQQFPDLHSELNLSSLELGDSALYFCASSEGTVYGQETQYFGPGTRLLVL.

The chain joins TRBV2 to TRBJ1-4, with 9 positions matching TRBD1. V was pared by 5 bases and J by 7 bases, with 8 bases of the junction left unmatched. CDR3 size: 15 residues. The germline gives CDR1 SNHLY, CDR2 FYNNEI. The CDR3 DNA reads TGTGCCAGCAGTTCCTCCGGGACAGGGCGTGAAAAACTGTTTTTT. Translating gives CASSSSGTGREKLFF.

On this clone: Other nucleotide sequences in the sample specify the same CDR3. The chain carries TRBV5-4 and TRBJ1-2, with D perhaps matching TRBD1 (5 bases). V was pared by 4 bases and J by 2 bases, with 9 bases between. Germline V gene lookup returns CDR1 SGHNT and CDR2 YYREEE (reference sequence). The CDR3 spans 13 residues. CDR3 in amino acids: CASSLDSNYGYTF. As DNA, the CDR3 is TGTGCCAGCAGCCTCGACAGCAACTATGGCTACACCTTC.

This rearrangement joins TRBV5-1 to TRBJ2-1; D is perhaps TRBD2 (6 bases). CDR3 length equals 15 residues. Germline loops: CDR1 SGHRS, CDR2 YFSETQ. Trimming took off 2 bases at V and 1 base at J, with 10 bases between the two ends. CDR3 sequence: CASSLIAESYNEQFF. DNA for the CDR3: TGCGCCAGCAGCTTAATAGCGGAATCCTACAATGAGCAGTTCTTC.

The CDR3 DNA follows: TGCAGCGTTGTCTTACAGCTCCCAGAGACCCAGTACTTC. Its translation: CSVVLQLPETQYF. The gene calls are TRBV29-1 and TRBJ2-5; D is unresolved. The CDR3 runs 13 residues. V lost 4 bases and J lost 4, with 13 bases in between. In germline, CDR1 is SQVTM, CDR2 ANQGSEA.